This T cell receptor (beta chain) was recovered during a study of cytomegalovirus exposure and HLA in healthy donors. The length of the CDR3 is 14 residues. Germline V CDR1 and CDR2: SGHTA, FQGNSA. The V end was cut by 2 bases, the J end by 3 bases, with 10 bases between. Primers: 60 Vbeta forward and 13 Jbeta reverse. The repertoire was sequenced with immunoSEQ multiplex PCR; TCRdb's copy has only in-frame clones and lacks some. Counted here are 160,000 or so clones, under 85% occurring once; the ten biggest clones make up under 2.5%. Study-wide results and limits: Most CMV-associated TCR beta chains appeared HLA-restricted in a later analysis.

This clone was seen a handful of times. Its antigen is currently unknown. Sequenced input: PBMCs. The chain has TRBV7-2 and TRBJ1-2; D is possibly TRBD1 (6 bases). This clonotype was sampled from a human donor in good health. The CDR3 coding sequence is TGTGCCAGCAGCTTACAAAGGACAGACTATGGCTACACCTTC. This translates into CASSLQRTDYGYTF.